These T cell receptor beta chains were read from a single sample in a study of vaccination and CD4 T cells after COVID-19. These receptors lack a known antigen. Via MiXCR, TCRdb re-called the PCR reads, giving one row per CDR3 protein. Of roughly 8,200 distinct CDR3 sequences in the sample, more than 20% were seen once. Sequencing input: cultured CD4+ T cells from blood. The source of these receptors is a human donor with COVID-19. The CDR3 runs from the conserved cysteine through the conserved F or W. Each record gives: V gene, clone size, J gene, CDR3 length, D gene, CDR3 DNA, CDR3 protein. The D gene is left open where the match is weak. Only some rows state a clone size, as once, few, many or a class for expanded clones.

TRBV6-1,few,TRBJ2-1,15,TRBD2,TGTGCCAGCAAACAAGGGGGACTAGCTAAGTATGAGCAGTTCTTC,CASKQGGLAKYEQFF
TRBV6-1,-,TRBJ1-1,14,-,TGTGCCAGCAGGGAAACAGGGACGAACACTGAAGCTTTCTTT,CASRETGTNTEAFF
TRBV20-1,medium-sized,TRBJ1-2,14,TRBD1,TGCAGTGCTAGACCCGCGGACAGGGTCTATGGCTACACCTTC,CSARPADRVYGYTF
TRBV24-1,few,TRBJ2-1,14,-,TGTGCCACCAGTGAATCGGACAGCTACAATGAGCAGTTCTTC,CATSESDSYNEQFF
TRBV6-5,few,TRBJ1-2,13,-,TGTGCCAGCAGTTACTCCGCAGGGCGCGGCTACACCTTC,CASSYSAGRGYTF
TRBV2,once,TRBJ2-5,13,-,TGTGCCACCACCGGGACACTAGGGGGGACCCAGTACTTC,CATTGTLGGTQYF
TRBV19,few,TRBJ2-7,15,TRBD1,TGTGCCAGTAGTATAGGGGCCAGGGGGACCGGGGAGCAGTACTTC,CASSIGARGTGEQYF
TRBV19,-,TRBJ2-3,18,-,TGTGCCAGTACAGGGACAGTTCATCTAGGCGGGGGCACAGATACGCAGTATTTT,CASTGTVHLGGGTDTQYF
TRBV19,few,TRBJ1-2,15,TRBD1,TGTGCCAGTATGTCCCCGGGACAGGGGGGTTTTGGCTACACCTTC,CASMSPGQGGFGYTF
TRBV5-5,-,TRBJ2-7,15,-,TGTGCCAGCAGCTTGGACAGGGTGGGTATAGCCCAGCAGTACTTC,CASSLDRVGIAQQYF
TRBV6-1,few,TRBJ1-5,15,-,TGTGCCAGCAGTCGGGATGGGCTTAGCAATCAGCCCCAGCATTTT,CASSRDGLSNQPQHF
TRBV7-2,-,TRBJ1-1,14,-,TGTGCCAGCAGCTTGCAACATCTGAACACTGAAGCTTTCTTT,CASSLQHLNTEAFF
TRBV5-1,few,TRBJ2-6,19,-,TGCGCCAGCAGCTCCACACAGGACAGGGCGGGAGCTGGGGCCAACGTCCTGACTTTC,CASSSTQDRAGAGANVLTF
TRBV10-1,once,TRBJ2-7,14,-,TGCGCCAGCAGTGAGTCCCTGGGGTCCTACGAGCAGTGCTTC,CASSESLGSYEQCF
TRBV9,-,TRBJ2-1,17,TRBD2,TGTGCCAGCAGCGTGCTGGGACTAGCGGGGGGTAACGTTGAGCAGTTCTTC,CASSVLGLAGGNVEQFF
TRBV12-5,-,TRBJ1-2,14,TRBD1,TGTGCTAGTGATCCGGGACAGGGAGGGTATGGCTACACCTTC,CASDPGQGGYGYTF
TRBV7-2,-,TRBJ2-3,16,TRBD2,TGTGCCAGCAGCTTAAACGGGGGGGCCCCTACAGATACGCAGTATTTT,CASSLNGGAPTDTQYF
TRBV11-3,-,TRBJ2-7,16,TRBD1,TGTGCCAGCAGCTTAGACTGGACAGGGGCCACCTACGAGCAGTACTTC,CASSLDWTGATYEQYF
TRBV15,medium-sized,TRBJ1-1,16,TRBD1,TGTGCCACCAGCAGAGATCGAGGGACAGGGCGGCCTGAAGCTTTCTTT,CATSRDRGTGRPEAFF
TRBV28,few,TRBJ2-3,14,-,TGTGCCAGCAGCAATGGGGGATACACAGATACGCAGTATTTT,CASSNGGYTDTQYF